The present T cell receptor beta chain was sequenced within a study of cytomegalovirus exposure and HLA in healthy donors. General observations from the study: In most subjects, TCR beta sequences reportedly gave accurate predictions of HLA-A and HLA-B alleles. Likely technical artifact: a cluster of highly shared sequence variants. Analyzed later, association rates of TCRs varied across HLA loci, with DRB1 most and HLA-C fewest. Common viral pathogens seemed to be connected with several of the most significant clusters, according to a later analysis.

For this clone: Its specificity is unknown.

This CDR3 has 16 amino acids. The trim removed 0 bases at V and 3 bases at J, leaving 4 bases unmatched. CDR1 and CDR2 (germline): MDHEN, SYDVKM. Amplification used 60 Vbeta primers and 13 Jbeta primers. Sequencing used immunoSEQ multiplex PCR; TCRdb keeps in-frame clones, though not all of them. Of approximately 160,000 clones in the sample, 75% to 85% were seen once. The sequencing input was PBMCs. The sequence came from a woman between 18 and 29 years old in good health and CMV-seronegative. The V and J genes are TRBV28 and TRBJ2-7; 11 bases match TRBD2. The CDR3 protein is CASSLWGLAADYEQYF. CDR3 DNA sequence: TGTGCCAGCAGTTTATGGGGACTAGCGGCAGACTACGAGCAGTACTTC.